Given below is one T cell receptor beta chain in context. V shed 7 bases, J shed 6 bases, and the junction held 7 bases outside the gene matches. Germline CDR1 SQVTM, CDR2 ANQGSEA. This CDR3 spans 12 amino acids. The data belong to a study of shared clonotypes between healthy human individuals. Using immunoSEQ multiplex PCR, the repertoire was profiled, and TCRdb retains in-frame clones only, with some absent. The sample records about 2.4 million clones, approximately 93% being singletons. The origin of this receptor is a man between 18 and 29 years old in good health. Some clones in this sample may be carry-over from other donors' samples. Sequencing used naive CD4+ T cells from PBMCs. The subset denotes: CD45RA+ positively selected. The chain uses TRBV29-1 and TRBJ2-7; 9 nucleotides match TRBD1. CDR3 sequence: CSADRGGLEQYF. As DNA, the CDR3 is TGCAGCGCGGACAGGGGTGGCCTCGAGCAGTACTTC.